This TCR beta chain was retrieved from a study of beta chain features in type 1 diabetes. Study in general: Age, gender, cell numbers and subset yield matched between patients and controls.

Expressed TCRB transcripts were sequenced, since all the RNA that had been isolated was reverse transcribed. Assay: immunoSEQ multiplex PCR; the TCRdb copy retains only in-frame clones and omits some. Of about 350,000 clones listed, roughly a fifth were seen once; the top ten hold 0.044%. The germline V gene encodes CDR1 SGDLS and CDR2 YYNGEE. Trimming shortened V by 0 bases and J by 5 bases, and 12 bases separated the two germline ends. CDR3 length: 15 amino acids. Comments on this clone: Its antigen is undetermined.

General study findings and limits: For TCRB rearrangement, an influence of HLA type remained unresolved here. All four CD4+ subsets from Type 1 diabetes patients carried moderately but significantly shorter TCRB CDR3s. Comparison showed that naive, central memory and Treg TCRB repertoires appeared more similar among patients than among healthy donors.

The TCR originated in a woman aged 18-29 years in good health. The genes are TRBV9 and TRBJ2-1; the D gene is possibly TRBD2 (6 bases). The sample consisted of naive CD4+ T cells from blood. CDR3 in amino acids: CASSVGRGIDNEQFF. CDR3 sequence (DNA): TGTGCCAGCAGCGTAGGGCGCGGGATCGACAATGAGCAGTTCTTC. Full variable domain (rest looked up from reference TRBV9 and TRBJ2-1): DSGVTQTPKHLITATGQRVTLRCSPRSGDLSVYWYQQSLDQGLQFLIQYYNGEERAKGNILERFSAQQFPDLHSELNLSSLELGDSALYFCASSVGRGIDNEQFFGPGTRLTVL.